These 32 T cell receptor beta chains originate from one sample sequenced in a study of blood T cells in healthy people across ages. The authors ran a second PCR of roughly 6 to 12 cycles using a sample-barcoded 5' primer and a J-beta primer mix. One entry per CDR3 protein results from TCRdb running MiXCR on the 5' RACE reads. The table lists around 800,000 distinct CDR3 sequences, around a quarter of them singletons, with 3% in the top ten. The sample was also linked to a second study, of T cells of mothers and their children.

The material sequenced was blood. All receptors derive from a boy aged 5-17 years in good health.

Written as DNA, the CDR3 is TGTGCCAGCAGCTTAGGACGGCCGGACTCACCCCTCCACTTT. This gives the protein CASSLGRPDSPLHF. The V and J genes are TRBV7-9 and TRBJ1-6; D gene unclear. CDR1 is SEHNR and CDR2 is FQNEAQ in the germline V gene (reference sequence). There are 14 residues in the CDR3. V lost 1 base to trimming and J lost 10 bases, with 11 bases between them.

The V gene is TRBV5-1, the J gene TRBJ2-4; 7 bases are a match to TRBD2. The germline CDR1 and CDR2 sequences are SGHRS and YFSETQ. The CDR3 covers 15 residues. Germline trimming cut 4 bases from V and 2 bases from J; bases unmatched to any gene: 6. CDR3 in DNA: TGCGCCAGCAGCGTCCGGGACTACCCCAAAAACATTCAGTACTTC. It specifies CASSVRDYPKNIQYF.

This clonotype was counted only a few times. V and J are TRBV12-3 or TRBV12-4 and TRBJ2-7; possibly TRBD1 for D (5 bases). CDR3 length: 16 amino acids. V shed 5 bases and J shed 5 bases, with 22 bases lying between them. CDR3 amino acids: CASSPRVTVHGHEQYF. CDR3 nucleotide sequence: TGTGCCAGCAGTCCCAGGGTTACGGTTCACGGCCACGAGCAGTACTTC.

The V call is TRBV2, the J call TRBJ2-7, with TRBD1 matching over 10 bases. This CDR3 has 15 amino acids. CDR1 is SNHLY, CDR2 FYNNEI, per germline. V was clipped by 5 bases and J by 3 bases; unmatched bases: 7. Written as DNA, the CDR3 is TGTGCCAGCAGTAGGACAGGACAGGGGGTCTACGAGCAGTACTTC. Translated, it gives CASSRTGQGVYEQYF.

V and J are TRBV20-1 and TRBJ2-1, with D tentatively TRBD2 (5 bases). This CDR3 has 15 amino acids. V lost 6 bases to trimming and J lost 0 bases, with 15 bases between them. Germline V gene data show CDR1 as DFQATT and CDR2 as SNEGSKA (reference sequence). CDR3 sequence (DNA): TGCAGTGCCCACCGGGGAACCAGCTCCTACAATGAGCAGTTCTTC. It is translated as CSAHRGTSSYNEQFF.

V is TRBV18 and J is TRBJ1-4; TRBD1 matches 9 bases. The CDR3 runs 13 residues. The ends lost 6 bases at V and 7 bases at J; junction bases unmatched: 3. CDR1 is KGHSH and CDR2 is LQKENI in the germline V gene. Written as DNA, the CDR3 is TGTGCCAGCTCCCGGGACAGGGCTGAAAAACTGTTTTTT. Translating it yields CASSRDRAEKLFF.

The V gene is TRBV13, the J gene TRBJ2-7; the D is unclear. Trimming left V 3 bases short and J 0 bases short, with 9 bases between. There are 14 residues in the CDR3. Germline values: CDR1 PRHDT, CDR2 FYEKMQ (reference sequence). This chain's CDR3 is CASSLWSVSYEQYF. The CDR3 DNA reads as TGTGCCAGCAGCTTGTGGTCAGTCTCCTACGAGCAGTACTTC.

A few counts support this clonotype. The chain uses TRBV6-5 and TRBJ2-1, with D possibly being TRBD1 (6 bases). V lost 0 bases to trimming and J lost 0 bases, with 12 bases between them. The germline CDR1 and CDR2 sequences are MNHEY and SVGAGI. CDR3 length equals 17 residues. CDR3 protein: CASSYSKGQPSYNEQFF. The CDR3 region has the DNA TGTGCCAGCAGTTACTCGAAAGGACAGCCCTCCTACAATGAGCAGTTCTTC.

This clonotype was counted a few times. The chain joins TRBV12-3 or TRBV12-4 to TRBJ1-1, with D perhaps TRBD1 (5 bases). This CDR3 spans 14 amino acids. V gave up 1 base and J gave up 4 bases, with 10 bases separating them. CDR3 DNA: TGTGCCAGCAGTTTAGTTGGGGGTAGCACTGAAGCTTTCTTT. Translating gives CASSLVGGSTEAFF.

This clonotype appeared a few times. The CDR3 reads CSARLGSRAGTWPQHF. For the CDR3, the DNA is TGCAGTGCTAGACTGGGATCCCGGGCAGGGACTTGGCCCCAGCATTTT. The V gene is TRBV20-1, the J gene TRBJ1-5; the D gene is possibly TRBD1 (5 bases). Germline loops: CDR1 DFQATT, CDR2 SNEGSKA (reference sequence). The V end lost 2 bases, the J end lost 9 bases, and 23 bases lay between the germline ends. The CDR3 sequence is 16 residues long.

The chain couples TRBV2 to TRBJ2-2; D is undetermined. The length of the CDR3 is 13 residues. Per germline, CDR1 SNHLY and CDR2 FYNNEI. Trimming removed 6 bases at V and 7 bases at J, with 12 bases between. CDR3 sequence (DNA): TGTGCCAGCAGGGTGACTCCTCGCGGGGAGCTGTTTTTT. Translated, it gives CASRVTPRGELFF.

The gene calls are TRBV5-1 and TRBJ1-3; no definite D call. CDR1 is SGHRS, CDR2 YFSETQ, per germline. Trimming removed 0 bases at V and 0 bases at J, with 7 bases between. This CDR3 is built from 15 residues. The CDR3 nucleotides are TGCGCCAGCAGCTTGGACGTTCGCTCTGGAAACACCATATATTTT. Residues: CASSLDVRSGNTIYF.

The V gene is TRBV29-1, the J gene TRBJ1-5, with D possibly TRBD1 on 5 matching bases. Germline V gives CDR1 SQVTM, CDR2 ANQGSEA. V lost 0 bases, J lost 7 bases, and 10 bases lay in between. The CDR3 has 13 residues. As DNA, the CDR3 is TGCAGCGTTGAAGAGGGGGTAGGGCAGCCCCAGCATTTT. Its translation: CSVEEGVGQPQHF. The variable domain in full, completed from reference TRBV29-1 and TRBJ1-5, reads SAVISQKPSRDICQRGTSLTIQCQVDSQVTMMFWYRQQPGQSLTLIATANQGSEATYESGFVIDKFPISRPNLTFSTLTVSNMSPEDSSIYLCSVEEGVGQPQHFGDGTRLSIL.

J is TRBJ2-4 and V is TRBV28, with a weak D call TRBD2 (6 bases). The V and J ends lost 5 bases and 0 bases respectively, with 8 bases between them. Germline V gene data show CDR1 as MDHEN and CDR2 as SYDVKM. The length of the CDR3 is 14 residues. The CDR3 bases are TGTGCCAGCAGTAAGGGACTAGCCAAAAACATTCAGTACTTC. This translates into CASSKGLAKNIQYF.

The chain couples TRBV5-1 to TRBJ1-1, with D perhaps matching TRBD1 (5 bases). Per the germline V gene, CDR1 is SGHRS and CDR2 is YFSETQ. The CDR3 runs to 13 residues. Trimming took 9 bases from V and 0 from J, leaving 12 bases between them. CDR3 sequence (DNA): TGCGCCACCGGATGGGGGGTGAACACTGAAGCTTTCTTT. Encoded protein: CATGWGVNTEAFF.

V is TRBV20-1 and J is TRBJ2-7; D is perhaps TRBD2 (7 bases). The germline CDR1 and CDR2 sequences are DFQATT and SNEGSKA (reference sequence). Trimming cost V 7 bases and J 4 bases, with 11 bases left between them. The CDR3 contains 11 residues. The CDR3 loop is CSVRGAYEQYF. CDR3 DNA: TGCAGTGTTCGGGGGGCATACGAGCAGTACTTC.

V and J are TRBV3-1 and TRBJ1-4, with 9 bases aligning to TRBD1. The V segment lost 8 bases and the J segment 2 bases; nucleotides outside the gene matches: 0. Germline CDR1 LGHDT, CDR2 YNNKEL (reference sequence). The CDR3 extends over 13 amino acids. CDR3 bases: TGTGCCAGCGGGACAGGGACTAATGAAAAACTGTTTTTT. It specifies CASGTGTNEKLFF.

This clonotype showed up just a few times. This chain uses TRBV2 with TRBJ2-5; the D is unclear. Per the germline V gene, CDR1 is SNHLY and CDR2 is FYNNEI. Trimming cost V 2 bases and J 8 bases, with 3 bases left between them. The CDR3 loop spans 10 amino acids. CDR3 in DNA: TGTGCCAGCAGTGAATCTACCCAGTACTTC. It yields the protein CASSESTQYF.

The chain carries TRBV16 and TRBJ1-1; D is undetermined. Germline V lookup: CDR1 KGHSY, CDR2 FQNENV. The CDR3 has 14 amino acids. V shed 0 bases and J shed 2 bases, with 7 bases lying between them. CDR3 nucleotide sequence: TGTGCCAGCAGCCAATCAAAGGATAACACTGAAGCTTTCTTT. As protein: CASSQSKDNTEAFF.

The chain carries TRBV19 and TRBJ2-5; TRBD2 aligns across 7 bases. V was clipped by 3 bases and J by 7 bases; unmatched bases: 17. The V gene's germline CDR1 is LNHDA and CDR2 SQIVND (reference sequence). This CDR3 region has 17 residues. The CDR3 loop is CASSMPGETSPKGTQYF. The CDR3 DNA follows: TGTGCCAGTAGTATGCCCGGTGAGACTAGCCCCAAAGGGACCCAGTACTTC.

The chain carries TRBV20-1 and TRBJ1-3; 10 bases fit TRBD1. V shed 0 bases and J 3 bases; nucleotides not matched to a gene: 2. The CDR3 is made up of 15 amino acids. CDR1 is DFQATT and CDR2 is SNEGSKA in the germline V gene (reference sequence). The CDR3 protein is CSARDGQGVGNTIYF. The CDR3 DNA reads TGCAGTGCTAGAGACGGACAGGGGGTTGGAAACACCATATATTTT.

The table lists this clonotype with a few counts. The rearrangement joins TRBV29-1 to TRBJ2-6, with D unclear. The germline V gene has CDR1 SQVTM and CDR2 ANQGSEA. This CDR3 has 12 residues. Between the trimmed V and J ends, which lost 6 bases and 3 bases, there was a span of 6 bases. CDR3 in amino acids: CSVEHGANVLTF. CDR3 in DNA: TGCAGCGTGGAACATGGGGCCAACGTCCTGACTTTC.

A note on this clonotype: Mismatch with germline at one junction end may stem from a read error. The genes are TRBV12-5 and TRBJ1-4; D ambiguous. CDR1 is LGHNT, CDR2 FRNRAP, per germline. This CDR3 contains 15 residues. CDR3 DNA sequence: TGTGCTAGTGGTTTGTCGCCTTTATCACGAGAAAGACTGTTTTTT. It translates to CASGLSPLSRERLFF.

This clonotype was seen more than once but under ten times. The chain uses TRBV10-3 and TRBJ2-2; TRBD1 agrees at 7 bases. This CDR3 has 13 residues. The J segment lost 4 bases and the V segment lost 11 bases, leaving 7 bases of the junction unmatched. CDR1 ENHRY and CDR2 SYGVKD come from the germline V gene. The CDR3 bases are TGTGCCGCCGGGACAGACACCACCGGGGAGCTGTTTTTT. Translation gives CAAGTDTTGELFF.

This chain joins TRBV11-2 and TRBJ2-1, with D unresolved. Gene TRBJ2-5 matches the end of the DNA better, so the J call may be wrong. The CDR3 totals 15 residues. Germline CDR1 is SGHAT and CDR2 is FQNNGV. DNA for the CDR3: TGTGCCAGCAGCTTTCAAGTACTTACCGGAGAGACCCAGTACTTC. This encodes CASSFQVLTGETQYF.

CDR3 sequence reads: CSARDVSSPYEQYF. CDR3 DNA sequence: TGCAGTGCTAGAGATGTAAGCAGCCCCTACGAGCAGTACTTC. The gene calls are TRBV20-1 and TRBJ2-7; D is ambiguous. There are 14 residues in the CDR3. Germline lookup yields CDR1 DFQATT and CDR2 SNEGSKA (reference sequence). V was shortened by 0 bases and J by 2 bases, with 11 bases between the two germline ends.

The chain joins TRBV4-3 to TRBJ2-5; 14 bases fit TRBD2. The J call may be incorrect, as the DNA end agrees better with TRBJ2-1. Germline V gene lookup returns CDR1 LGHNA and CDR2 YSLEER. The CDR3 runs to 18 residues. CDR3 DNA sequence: TGCGCCAGCAGCCAAGTTGGGACTAGCGGGAGTTGGCACAATGAGCAGTTCTTC. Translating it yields CASSQVGTSGSWHNEQFF.

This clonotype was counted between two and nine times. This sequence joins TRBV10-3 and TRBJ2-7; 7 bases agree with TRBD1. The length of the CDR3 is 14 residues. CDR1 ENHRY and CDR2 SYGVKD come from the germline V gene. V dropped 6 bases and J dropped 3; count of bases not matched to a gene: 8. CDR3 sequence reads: CAIRQTGVDYEQYF. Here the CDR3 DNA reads TGTGCCATCAGACAAACAGGGGTGGACTACGAGCAGTACTTC.

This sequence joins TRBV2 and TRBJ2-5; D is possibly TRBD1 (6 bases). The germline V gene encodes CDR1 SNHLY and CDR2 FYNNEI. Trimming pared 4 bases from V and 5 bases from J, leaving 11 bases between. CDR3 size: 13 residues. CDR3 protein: CASSADSGETQYF. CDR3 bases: TGTGCCAGCAGTGCGGACAGTGGCGAGACCCAGTACTTC.

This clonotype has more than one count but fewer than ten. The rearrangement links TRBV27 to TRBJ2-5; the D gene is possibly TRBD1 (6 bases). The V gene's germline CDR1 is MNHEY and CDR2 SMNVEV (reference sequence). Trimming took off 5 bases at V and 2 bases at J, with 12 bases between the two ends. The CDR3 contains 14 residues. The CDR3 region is CASSQRTEQETQYF. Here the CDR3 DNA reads TGTGCCAGCAGTCAACGGACAGAACAAGAGACCCAGTACTTC.

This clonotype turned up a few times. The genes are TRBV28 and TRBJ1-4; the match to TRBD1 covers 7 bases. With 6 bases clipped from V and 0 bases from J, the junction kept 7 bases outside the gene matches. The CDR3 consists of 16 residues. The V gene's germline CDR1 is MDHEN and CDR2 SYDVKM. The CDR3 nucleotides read TGTGCCAGCAGCACAGACAGGGCGGCAACTAATGAAAAACTGTTTTTT. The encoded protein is CASSTDRAATNEKLFF.

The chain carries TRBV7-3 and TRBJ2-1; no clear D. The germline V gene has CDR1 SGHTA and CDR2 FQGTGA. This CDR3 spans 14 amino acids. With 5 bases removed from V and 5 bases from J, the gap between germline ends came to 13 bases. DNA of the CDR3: TGTGCCAGCAGCCCCACGGGCGCCGACAATGAGCAGTTCTTC. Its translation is CASSPTGADNEQFF. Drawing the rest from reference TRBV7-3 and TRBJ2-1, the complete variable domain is GAGVSQTPSNKVTEKGKYVELRCDPISGHTALYWYRQSLGQGPEFLIYFQGTGAADDSGLPNDRFFAVRPEGSVSTLKIQRTERGDSAVYLCASSPTGADNEQFFGPGTRLTVL.